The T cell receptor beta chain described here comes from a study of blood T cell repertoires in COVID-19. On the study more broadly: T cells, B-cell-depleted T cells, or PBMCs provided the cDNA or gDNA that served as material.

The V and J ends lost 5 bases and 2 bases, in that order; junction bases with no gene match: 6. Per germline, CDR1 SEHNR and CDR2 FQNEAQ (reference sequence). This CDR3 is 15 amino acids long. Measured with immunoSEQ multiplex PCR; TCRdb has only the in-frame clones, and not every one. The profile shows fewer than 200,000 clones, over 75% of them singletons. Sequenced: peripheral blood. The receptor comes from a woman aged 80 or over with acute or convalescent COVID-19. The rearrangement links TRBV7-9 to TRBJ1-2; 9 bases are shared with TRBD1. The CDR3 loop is CASSPTGGKNYGYTF. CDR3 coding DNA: TGTGCCAGCAGCCCGACAGGGGGAAAGAACTATGGCTACACCTTC. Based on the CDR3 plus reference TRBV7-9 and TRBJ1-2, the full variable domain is DTGVSQNPRHKITKRGQNVTFRCDPISEHNRLYWYRQTLGQGPEFLTYFQNEAQLEKSRLLSDRFSAERPKGSFSTLEIQRTEQGDSAMYLCASSPTGGKNYGYTFGSGTRLTVV.